A single sample gave rise to the 26 T cell receptor beta chains below, sequenced in a study of response to subunit inactivated influenza vaccine. TCRdb redid the calling of the RT-PCR reads with MiXCR, one entry per CDR3 protein. The data hold a few hundred thousand distinct CDR3 sequences, with 11% observed a single time. A further study also used this sample, focusing on T cells expressing NK-cell markers. That paper adds: TCR beta cDNA was generated via 5'RACE template switching incorporating UMIs.

The sample consisted of PBMCs from blood, taken on the day of vaccination. These receptors all come from a man aged 50 to 59 who received an inactivated influenza vaccine.

This clonotype was counted between two and nine times. This chain links TRBV6-5 with TRBJ2-1; a possible D gene is TRBD2 (7 bases). Germline V gene lookup returns CDR1 MNHEY and CDR2 SVGAGI. The V end lost 2 bases, the J end lost 5 bases, and 10 bases lay between the germline ends. This CDR3 is built from 14 residues. The CDR3 DNA follows: TGTGCCAGCAGTTACGCGGGGGCGGACAATGAGCAGTTCTTC. This translates into CASSYAGADNEQFF.

The chain has TRBV7-9 and TRBJ1-3; TRBD1 matches at 8 bases. The ends lost 4 bases at V and 0 bases at J; junction bases unmatched: 5. The CDR3 contains 16 residues. Germline V gene lookup returns CDR1 SEHNR and CDR2 FQNEAQ (reference sequence). Here the CDR3 reads CASSWTDRDSGNTIYF. The CDR3, as DNA: TGTGCCAGCAGCTGGACGGACAGGGACTCTGGAAACACCATATATTTT.

The chain recombines TRBV7-2 with TRBJ2-5, with D maybe TRBD2 (5 bases). This CDR3 is built from 14 residues. Germline lookup yields CDR1 SGHTA and CDR2 FQGNSA. Trimming took 1 base from V and 7 from J, leaving 13 bases between them. CDR3 in DNA: TGTGCCAGCAGCTTAGGAGCTAAACGGGGGACCCAGTACTTC. This encodes CASSLGAKRGTQYF.

This clonotype came up a few times. The chain has TRBV5-6 and TRBJ1-1; D gene unclear. CDR1 and CDR2 (germline): SGHDT, YYEEEE. The CDR3 has 13 amino acids. V lost 2 bases and J 9 bases, leaving 14 bases between the germline ends. The CDR3 DNA is TGTGCCAGCAGCTTTGTAGGAAGTGGCCAAGCTTTCTTT. Its protein is CASSFVGSGQAFF.

The chain combines TRBV7-9 with TRBJ2-1; no firm D call. CDR1 is SEHNR and CDR2 is FQNEAQ in the germline V gene (reference sequence). Trimming pared 0 bases from V and 0 bases from J, leaving 9 bases between. The CDR3 is made up of 16 amino acids. CDR3 amino acids: CASSLAWSSSYNEQFF. CDR3 in DNA: TGTGCCAGCAGCTTAGCTTGGTCAAGCTCCTACAATGAGCAGTTCTTC.

In this sample, this clonotype turned up many times. The V gene is TRBV20-1, the J gene TRBJ2-2, with unresolved D. CDR1 is DFQATT and CDR2 is SNEGSKA in the germline V gene (reference sequence). V dropped 0 bases and J dropped 3 bases, with 5 bases sitting between them. This CDR3 is 13 amino acids long. CDR3 nucleotide sequence: TGCAGTGCTAGAGATCCAGACACCGGGGAGCTGTTTTTT. Amino acids: CSARDPDTGELFF.

Ten or more counts support this clonotype. The V call is TRBV18, the J call TRBJ1-1; 12 nucleotides agree with TRBD1. Germline V gives CDR1 KGHSH, CDR2 LQKENI. The CDR3 covers 17 residues. V shed 6 bases, J shed 4 bases, and the junction held 12 bases outside the gene matches. The CDR3 protein is CASSSGTGGLMGTEAFF. CDR3 sequence (DNA): TGTGCCAGCTCGTCCGGGACAGGGGGCTTAATGGGCACTGAAGCTTTCTTT.

At least ten counts were recorded for this clonotype. The V gene is TRBV10-3, the J gene TRBJ1-1; weak D call: TRBD1 (5 bases). V lost 6 bases and J lost 1, with 9 bases in between. Germline V CDR1 and CDR2: ENHRY, SYGVKD. There are 13 residues in the CDR3. The CDR3 bases are TGTGCCATCAGGGGGACGGGGAACACTGAAGCTTTCTTT. This codes for CAIRGTGNTEAFF.

This clonotype was counted many times. The chain links TRBV12-3 or TRBV12-4 to TRBJ2-7; 8 bases match TRBD1. The CDR3 is 15 residues long. With 7 bases clipped from V and 6 bases from J, the junction kept 14 bases outside the gene matches. CDR3 nucleotides: TGTGCCAGCACCTTAGATGGACAGGGTCTGTCCGAGCAGTACTTC. Its translation: CASTLDGQGLSEQYF.

This clonotype was seen a few times. The chain combines TRBV24-1 with TRBJ1-2; D is unresolved. This CDR3 comprises 12 residues. Per the germline V gene, CDR1 is KGHDR and CDR2 is SFDVKD. Trimming shortened V by 4 bases and J by 3 bases, and 5 bases separated the two germline ends. DNA for the CDR3: TGTGCCACCAGTGAGTCCGACTATGGCTACACCTTC. Translated, it gives CATSESDYGYTF.

This clonotype showed up many times. The gene calls are TRBV28 and TRBJ2-3, with D hard to call. The CDR3 sequence is 14 residues long. Germline V gives CDR1 MDHEN, CDR2 SYDVKM. V shed 5 bases and J shed 0 bases, with 9 bases lying between them. The CDR3 region is CASSTDTSTDTQYF. The CDR3 DNA reads TGTGCCAGCAGTACAGATACTAGCACAGATACGCAGTATTTT.

The rearrangement links TRBV7-2 to TRBJ2-1; 12 bases match TRBD2. Germline V gene lookup returns CDR1 SGHTA and CDR2 FQGNSA. The CDR3 consists of 14 residues. V shed 3 bases, J shed 8 bases, and the junction held 2 bases outside the gene matches. CDR3 residues: CASSFLAGGHEQFF. The DNA of the CDR3 is TGTGCCAGCAGCTTTCTAGCGGGAGGGCATGAGCAGTTCTTC. Supplemented by reference TRBV7-2 and TRBJ2-1, the full variable domain reads GAGVSQSPSNKVTEKGKDVELRCDPISGHTALYWYRQSLGQGLEFLIYFQGNSAPDKSGLPSDRFSAERTGGSVSTLTIQRTQQEDSAVYLCASSFLAGGHEQFFGPGTRLTVL.

The rearrangement joins TRBV7-8 to TRBJ2-7, with D perhaps given as TRBD1 or TRBD2 (5 bases each). Germline CDR1 reads SGHVS; CDR2 reads FQNEAQ. Trimming stripped 5 bases from V and 0 bases from J, with 17 bases between. The CDR3 spans 16 residues. The CDR3 reads CASSLRDGRSSYEQYF. For the CDR3, the DNA is TGTGCCAGCAGCCTACGGGACGGACGAAGCTCCTACGAGCAGTACTTC.

V gene TRBV25-1 combines with J gene TRBJ2-7, with 11 nucleotides matching TRBD2. The CDR3 sequence is 14 residues long. The V segment lost 8 bases and the J segment 6 bases; nucleotides outside the gene matches: 9. Germline-derived CDR1 and CDR2 are MGHDK and SYGVNS. DNA of the CDR3: TGTGCCAGCCGTACTAGCGGGAGATTTGGCGAGCAGTACTTC. Protein sequence: CASRTSGRFGEQYF.

This clonotype was detected many times. The chain carries TRBV11-2 and TRBJ2-5; 11 nucleotides match TRBD2. Germline V gene data show CDR1 as SGHAT and CDR2 as FQNNGV. The ends lost 5 bases at V and 4 bases at J; junction bases unmatched: 9. The length of the CDR3 is 16 residues. CDR3 loop: CASSTGLAGIPETQYF. CDR3 in DNA: TGTGCCAGCAGCACAGGACTAGCGGGTATTCCAGAGACCCAGTACTTC.

This clonotype was seen a handful of times. The chain uses TRBV29-1 and TRBJ2-2; D may be TRBD1 or TRBD2 (5 bases each). CDR1 is SQVTM, CDR2 ANQGSEA, per germline. Trimming stripped 5 bases from V and 3 bases from J, with 16 bases between. The CDR3 consists of 15 residues. CDR3 nucleotides: TGCAGCGTTCGTCTCTGGGACCCCCACACCGGGGAGCTGTTTTTT. Translation gives CSVRLWDPHTGELFF.

This rearrangement joins TRBV29-1 to TRBJ2-1; 16 bases line up with TRBD2. CDR3 length: 15 amino acids. The V segment lost 5 bases and the J segment 5 bases; nucleotides outside the gene matches: 3. Germline V gene lookup returns CDR1 SQVTM and CDR2 ANQGSEA. The CDR3 loop reads CSVPGTSGGDNEQFF. The CDR3, as DNA: TGCAGCGTTCCCGGGACTAGCGGGGGGGACAATGAGCAGTTCTTC.

J is TRBJ1-1 and V is TRBV12-3 or TRBV12-4; D possibly corresponds to TRBD1 (5 bases). Trimming removed 1 base from V and 10 bases from J, with 10 bases in between. CDR3 length: 12 residues. Here the CDR3 DNA reads TGTGCCAGCAGTTTAGGGGGCACCCTAGCTTTCTTT. This encodes CASSLGGTLAFF.

This clonotype showed up many times. V usage is TRBV6-2 or TRBV6-3 and J usage is TRBJ2-1; D is undetermined. Germline values: CDR1 MNHEY, CDR2 SVGEGT. This CDR3 comprises 11 residues. The V and J ends lost 5 bases and 8 bases respectively, with 7 bases between them. CDR3 coding DNA: TGTGCCAGCAGTAATCGGCATGAGCAGTTCTTC. It is translated as CASSNRHEQFF.

This clonotype was counted many times. The chain uses TRBV12-3 or TRBV12-4 and TRBJ2-3, with D unresolved. The germline V and J ends were trimmed by 2 bases and 3 bases, with 6 bases remaining between them. This CDR3 has 13 residues. In nucleotides, the CDR3 is TGTGCCAGCAGTTTAATAAGGACAGATACGCAGTATTTT. As protein: CASSLIRTDTQYF.

This clonotype was seen only a few times. The chain is built from TRBV29-1 and TRBJ2-7, with D maybe TRBD1 (5 bases). This CDR3 has 12 amino acids. The V gene's germline CDR1 is SQVTM and CDR2 ANQGSEA. The V end lost 2 bases, the J end lost 5 bases, and 10 bases lay between the germline ends. The CDR3 is CSVEHQGNEQYF. Here the CDR3 DNA reads TGCAGCGTTGAACATCAGGGAAACGAGCAGTACTTC.

This clonotype came up a few times. The chain is built from TRBV7-2 and TRBJ2-7; 8 bases map to TRBD1. This CDR3 comprises 15 residues. Germline V CDR1 and CDR2: SGHTA, FQGNSA. V gave up 4 bases and J gave up 2 bases; unmatched junction bases: 7. The DNA for the CDR3 is TGTGCCAGCAGCTCCCTGACAGGGGATCCCTACGAGCAGTACTTC. This encodes CASSSLTGDPYEQYF.

A few counts support this clonotype. The rearrangement links TRBV20-1 to TRBJ2-5; D may be TRBD1 (5 bases). CDR3 size: 13 residues. Germline CDR1 DFQATT, CDR2 SNEGSKA (reference sequence). V was trimmed by 1 base and J by 1 base, leaving 7 bases between them. The CDR3 loop is CSARVTGQETQYF. CDR3 coding DNA: TGCAGTGCTAGAGTCACAGGCCAAGAGACCCAGTACTTC.

This clonotype was observed at least ten times. J is TRBJ2-7 and V is TRBV12-3 or TRBV12-4; TRBD2 aligns across 8 bases. The V and J ends lost 3 bases and 3 bases, in that order; junction bases with no gene match: 7. The CDR3 covers 15 residues. The CDR3 DNA reads as TGTGCCAGCAGTTTTCGGGGACTAGGCCTCTACGAGCAGTACTTC. Encoded protein: CASSFRGLGLYEQYF.

The V gene is TRBV20-1, the J gene TRBJ2-1; TRBD2 matches 9 bases. The CDR3 contains 14 residues. J lost 4 bases, V lost 4 bases, and 5 bases had no gene match. Per the germline V gene, CDR1 is DFQATT and CDR2 is SNEGSKA (reference sequence). CDR3: CSAISLAGYNEQFF. DNA for the CDR3: TGCAGTGCTATATCACTAGCGGGTTACAATGAGCAGTTCTTC.

This chain connects TRBV10-3 to TRBJ1-1; 8 nucleotides agree with TRBD1. This CDR3 comprises 13 residues. The V gene's germline CDR1 is ENHRY and CDR2 SYGVKD. The V and J ends lost 7 bases and 5 bases, in that order; junction bases with no gene match: 6. CDR3 sequence: CAITSDRDTEAFF. CDR3 bases: TGTGCCATCACTTCGGACAGGGATACTGAAGCTTTCTTT.